The present T cell receptor beta chain was sequenced within a study of CD8+ T cells in alopecia areata. General study results and limits: Lesional scalp exceeded normal scalp in clonality, especially in alopecia totalis/universalis.

This clone has more than one count but fewer than ten. What it binds is unknown. TCR sequencing used cDNA made by reverse transcription of extracted RNA. Measured with immunoSEQ multiplex PCR; TCRdb has only the in-frame clones, and not every one. The data show 55,000 to 65,000 clones, with around 40% seen just once and just over 50% held by the top ten. CDR3 length: 15 amino acids. Germline values: CDR1 MDHEN, CDR2 SYDVKM. V shed 10 bases and J 1 base; nucleotides not matched to a gene: 13. The receptor was derived from a human donor with alopecia areata. The chain links TRBV28 to TRBJ2-7; 7 nucleotides match TRBD1. The source material was NKG2D-low CD8+ T cells sorted from blood. DNA of the CDR3: TGTGCCACCGGGGACAGACGGCAATTTTCCTACGAGCAGTACTTC. As protein: CATGDRRQFSYEQYF.